The 16 T cell receptor beta chains reported below all come from one sample, sequenced in a study of technical replicates of blood from several donors. Method: immunoSEQ multiplex PCR; TCRdb's copy keeps in-frame clones and lacks some. Of some 83,000 clones listed, roughly nine tenths are singletons. Sequences were obtained from T cells isolated from PBMCs. These receptors originate from a human donor in good health.

The genes are TRBV29-1 and TRBJ2-7; 8 bases are shared with TRBD2. Germline trimming cut 6 bases from V and 3 bases from J; bases unmatched to any gene: 10. The CDR3 sequence is 14 residues long. Per the germline V gene, CDR1 is SQVTM and CDR2 is ANQGSEA. The CDR3 nucleotides are TGCAGCGTATCCTATGGACTAGCTAACTACGAGCAGTACTTC. This codes for CSVSYGLANYEQYF.

V usage is TRBV28 and J usage is TRBJ2-7, with D possibly TRBD1 on 6 matching bases. Germline V lookup: CDR1 MDHEN, CDR2 SYDVKM. The V and J ends lost 6 bases and 4 bases respectively, with 19 bases between them. The CDR3 has 15 amino acids. The CDR3 sequence: CASREEGVGTYEQYF. CDR3 nucleotides: TGTGCCAGCAGGGAAGAGGGGGTTGGCACTTACGAGCAGTACTTC.

V usage is TRBV6-1 and J usage is TRBJ1-2; D unresolved. The CDR3 is 15 amino acids. CDR1 and CDR2 from the germline V gene are MNHNS and SASEGT. Trimming stripped 2 bases from V and 7 bases from J, with 17 bases between. The CDR3 DNA reads as TGTGCCAGCAGTGAATTTCGAGGGTTTGGGGTTGGCTACACCTTC. This gives the protein CASSEFRGFGVGYTF.

This rearrangement joins TRBV13 to TRBJ2-2; 8 nucleotides match TRBD1. Germline V gene data show CDR1 as PRHDT and CDR2 as FYEKMQ (reference sequence). This CDR3 spans 17 amino acids. Trimming removed 5 bases from V and 3 bases from J; junction bases left unmatched: 11. CDR3 sequence reads: CASSAPLTGDHTGELFF. DNA of the CDR3: TGTGCCAGCAGCGCGCCACTGACAGGGGACCACACCGGGGAGCTGTTTTTT.

V usage is TRBV2 and J usage is TRBJ1-3; 9 bases map to TRBD1. Unmatched junction bases numbered 4, after V lost 5 bases and J lost 8 bases. Germline CDR1 and CDR2: SNHLY and FYNNEI. The CDR3 runs to 13 residues. The CDR3: CASSQDRGHTIYF. In DNA form, the CDR3 reads TGTGCCAGCAGTCAGGACAGGGGACACACCATATATTTT. Full variable domain (remainder filled in from reference TRBV2 and TRBJ1-3): EPEVTQTPSHQVTQMGQEVILRCVPISNHLYFYWYRQILGQKVEFLVSFYNNEISEKSEIFDDQFSVERPDGSNFTLKIRSTKLEDSAMYFCASSQDRGHTIYFGEGSWLTVV.

The V and J genes are TRBV18 and TRBJ1-3, with 7 bases fitting TRBD1. V trimming: 0 bases; J trimming: 2 bases; junction bases outside the gene matches: 7. From germline, CDR1 is KGHSH and CDR2 LQKENI. There are 17 residues in the CDR3. This chain's CDR3 is CASSPPGLTGAGNTIYF. CDR3 sequence (DNA): TGTGCCAGCTCACCACCAGGTCTCACAGGGGCTGGAAACACCATATATTTT.

A word on this clone: A read error may account for a junction end that differs from germline. This chain uses TRBV27 with TRBJ2-1; possibly TRBD2 for D (5 bases). This CDR3 is built from 11 residues. Germline V gives CDR1 MNHEY, CDR2 SMNVEV (reference sequence). The chain's CDR3 is CASSLSGDRIF. The DNA for the CDR3 is TGTGCCAGCAGTTTATCCGGGGATCGGATCTTC.

The chain has TRBV5-1 and TRBJ2-1; TRBD2 agrees at 12 bases. With V trimmed by 0 bases and J by 10 bases, 8 bases remained unmatched. CDR3 size: 16 residues. Germline assignment: CDR1 SGHRS and CDR2 YFSETQ. The CDR3 is CASSLAPSGGAREQFF. CDR3 coding DNA: TGCGCCAGCAGCTTGGCCCCTAGCGGGGGGGCGAGGGAGCAGTTCTTC.

In its sample, this clone was seen a few times. V usage is TRBV19 and J usage is TRBJ1-1, with D possibly TRBD1 on 6 matching bases. The CDR3 has 16 amino acids. Germline V gives CDR1 LNHDA, CDR2 SQIVND (reference sequence). V lost 7 bases to trimming and J lost 1 base, with 19 bases between them. As DNA, the CDR3 is TGTGCCAGTAACTGGGGACCGGGACAACAGAACACTGAAGCTTTCTTT. It translates to CASNWGPGQQNTEAFF. The entire variable domain, with the rest obtained from reference TRBV19 and TRBJ1-1, is as follows: DGGITQSPKYLFRKEGQNVTLSCEQNLNHDAMYWYRQDPGQGLRLIYYSQIVNDFQKGDIAEGYSVSREKKESFPLTVTSAQKNPTAFYLCASNWGPGQQNTEAFFGQGTRLTVV.

The CDR3 sequence: CASSLSWFGSGANVLTF. CDR3 coding DNA: TGTGCCAGCAGTTTATCGTGGTTCGGCTCTGGGGCCAACGTCCTGACTTTC. The J gene is TRBJ2-6, the V gene TRBV27; D call uncertain. The CDR3 extends over 17 amino acids. Germline assignment: CDR1 MNHEY and CDR2 SMNVEV (reference sequence). V was trimmed by 0 bases and J by 0 bases, leaving 9 bases between them.

The rearrangement links TRBV6-9 to TRBJ2-7, with TRBD1 matching over 8 bases. The germline V gene has CDR1 MNHGY and CDR2 SVAAGI. The CDR3 contains 16 residues. With V trimmed by 2 bases and J by 0 bases, 6 bases remained unmatched. CDR3 in DNA: TGTGCCAGCAGTTATCTCGACAGGGGCGGCTCCTACGAGCAGTACTTC. Protein: CASSYLDRGGSYEQYF.

The chain has TRBV5-4 and TRBJ1-3, with D maybe TRBD1 (5 bases). Deletions cut 1 base from V and 8 bases from J, with 10 bases between. CDR1 is SGHNT, CDR2 YYREEE, per germline (reference sequence). The CDR3 is 13 amino acids. The CDR3 nucleotides are TGTGCCAGCAGCTTGCCGGGGGTTGACACCATATATTTT. This sequence encodes CASSLPGVDTIYF.

The chain carries TRBV11-2 and TRBJ1-1; 7 bases fit TRBD1. There are 15 residues in the CDR3. With 3 bases clipped from V and 1 base from J, the junction kept 5 bases outside the gene matches. Germline V lookup: CDR1 SGHAT, CDR2 FQNNGV. CDR3 amino acids: CASSFFNRGNTEAFF. The CDR3 region has the DNA TGTGCCAGCAGCTTTTTCAACAGGGGGAACACTGAAGCTTTCTTT.

The chain employs TRBV2 and TRBJ1-1, with D possibly TRBD1 on 5 matching bases. Per germline, CDR1 SNHLY and CDR2 FYNNEI. The CDR3 is 10 residues long. Trimming removed 7 bases at V and 8 bases at J, with 8 bases between. In nucleotides, the CDR3 is TGTGCCAGCACAAACAGGGAAGCTTTCTTT. It codes for CASTNREAFF.

The V gene is TRBV6-6, the J gene TRBJ2-1, with 9 bases matching TRBD2. This CDR3 has 14 residues. Per germline, CDR1 MNHNY and CDR2 SVGAGI (reference sequence). V shed 2 bases, J shed 6 bases, and the junction held 2 bases outside the gene matches. The CDR3 coding sequence is TGTGCCAGCAGTTACGCGGGAGGGGTCAATGAGCAGTTCTTC. It encodes CASSYAGGVNEQFF.

The chain carries TRBV29-1 and TRBJ1-1; D not resolved. V shed 4 bases and J shed 3 bases, with 9 bases lying between them. Germline CDR1 reads SQVTM; CDR2 reads ANQGSEA. The CDR3 runs 12 residues. The CDR3 here is CSVVWADTEAFF. The CDR3 DNA sequence: TGCAGCGTTGTGTGGGCAGACACTGAAGCTTTCTTT. Looking up the rest from reference TRBV29-1 and TRBJ1-1 gives the full variable domain: SAVISQKPSRDICQRGTSLTIQCQVDSQVTMMFWYRQQPGQSLTLIATANQGSEATYESGFVIDKFPISRPNLTFSTLTVSNMSPEDSSIYLCSVVWADTEAFFGQGTRLTVV.